The clone carrying this T cell receptor beta chain was found a few times. Its antigen remains unknown. TCRdb itself ran the 5' RACE reads through MiXCR, one entry per CDR3 protein. Among approximately 260,000 distinct CDR3 sequences listed, 15% to 20% were seen once. The data derive from a study of T-cell memory formation after mild COVID-19. Study-wide results and caveats: CD4/CD8 balance held among clones contracting day 15 to 85, and later expanders leaned CD4+.

The TCR comes from a man aged 18 to 29 who had mild COVID-19 (a few samples of this study predate the infection). Cell type and time point are not known. The sample taken for sequencing was PBMCs or a T cell subset sorted from them (not recorded which).

As DNA, the CDR3 is TGTGCCAGCAGTGTATCCGGCGCTGAAGAGCAGTTCTTC. This translates into CASSVSGAEEQFF. The chain is built from TRBV2 and TRBJ2-1; D not certain. The germline gives CDR1 SNHLY, CDR2 FYNNEI. V dropped 4 bases and J dropped 10 bases, with 14 bases sitting between them. This CDR3 has 13 amino acids.